These T cell receptor beta chains were read from a single sample in a study of T cell responses to AZD1222 COVID-19 vaccine. Profiled with immunoSEQ multiplex PCR; TCRdb holds only in-frame clones, not every one. In the table there are 95,000 to 150,000 clones, around 87% of which are singletons. The sample here was peripheral blood, taken on day 0 of AZD1222 vaccination. These receptors were obtained from an adult in good health. The CDR3 runs from the conserved cysteine through the conserved F or W. A D gene is named only where the DNA matches it firmly. Only some rows state a clone size, as once, few, many or a class for expanded clones.

abundance | j_gene | v_gene | d_gene | CDR3aa | CDR3nt
. | TRBJ2-1 | TRBV11-2 | . | CASSFSGFYNEQFF | TGTGCCAGCAGCTTTTCGGGTTTCTACAATGAGCAGTTCTTC
. | TRBJ1-6 | TRBV3-1/TRBV3-2 | TRBD1 | CASRGQGGNSPLHF | TGTGCCAGCAGGGGACAGGGAGGTAATTCACCCCTCCACTTT
. | TRBJ1-6 | TRBV3-1/TRBV3-2 | . | CASSLDLYNSPLHF | TGTGCCAGCAGCCTGGACCTTTATAATTCACCCCTCCACTTT
. | TRBJ1-2 | TRBV29-1 | . | CSVGGSPGDYGYTF | TGCAGCGTTGGGGGCAGTCCTGGGGACTATGGCTACACCTTC
. | TRBJ1-4 | TRBV6-1 | . | CASSEYGHNEKLFF | TGTGCCAGCAGTGAATATGGACACAATGAAAAACTGTTTTTT
. | TRBJ1-5 | TRBV25-1 | . | CASSELGPGQPQHF | TGTGCCAGCAGTGAATTGGGGCCTGGTCAGCCCCAGCATTTT
. | TRBJ1-2 | TRBV19 | . | CASTPGGYGYTF | TGTGCCAGTACCCCGGGAGGCTATGGCTACACCTTC
. | TRBJ1-1 | TRBV4-2 | TRBD1 | CASSQYDRGQTEAFF | TGTGCCAGCAGCCAATACGACAGGGGGCAAACTGAAGCTTTCTTT
. | TRBJ2-1 | TRBV7-8 | TRBD1 | CASSLGGGDEQFF | TGTGCCAGCAGCTTAGGAGGGGGCGATGAGCAGTTCTTC
once | TRBJ1-5 | TRBV4-1 | . | CASSQVGLMDQPQHF | TGCGCCAGCAGCCAAGTGGGATTGATGGATCAGCCCCAGCATTTT
few | TRBJ2-7 | TRBV2 | . | CASSGHGTNSYEQYF | TGTGCCAGCAGCGGACACGGGACGAACTCCTACGAGCAGTACTTC
. | TRBJ1-5 | TRBV15 | . | CATSRQGNQPQHF | TGTGCCACCAGCAGACAGGGAAACCAGCCCCAGCATTTT
. | TRBJ2-2 | TRBV9 | TRBD2 | CASSVGTSRNTGELFF | TGTGCCAGCAGCGTAGGGACTAGCCGAAACACCGGGGAGCTGTTTTTT
few | TRBJ1-6 | TRBV5-1 | . | CASRPSSYNSPLHF | TGCGCCAGCAGACCTAGCTCCTATAATTCACCCCTCCACTTT
. | TRBJ1-2 | TRBV19 | . | CASSIPAARAAGYGYTF | TGTGCCAGTAGTATCCCAGCCGCGCGCGCCGCCGGCTATGGCTACACCTTC
. | TRBJ2-5 | TRBV27 | . | CASTNTLGGETQYF | TGTGCCAGCACCAACACACTTGGGGGCGAGACCCAGTACTTC
. | TRBJ1-3 | TRBV15 | TRBD1 | CATSSFNRGSGNTIYF | TGTGCCACCAGCAGTTTCAACAGGGGCTCTGGAAACACCATATATTTT
. | TRBJ1-2 | TRBV7-2 | . | CASSPGRTYGYTF | TGTGCCAGCAGCCCGGGACGGACGTATGGCTACACCTTC
. | TRBJ2-7 | TRBV9 | . | CASSVEGLGGTAYEQYF | TGTGCCAGCAGCGTAGAGGGCCTTGGGGGAACCGCCTACGAGCAGTACTTC
. | TRBJ2-1 | TRBV5-8 | . | CASSLFAGYNEQFF | TGTGCCAGCAGCTTGTTTGCGGGGTACAATGAGCAGTTCTTC
. | TRBJ1-4 | TRBV25-1 | . | CASSEYIGGHTEKLFF | TGTGCCAGCAGTGAATATATTGGGGGGCATACTGAAAAACTGTTTTTT
. | TRBJ1-1 | TRBV19 | . | CASRSSGTEAFF | TGTGCCAGTAGGTCAAGCGGCACTGAAGCTTTCTTT
. | TRBJ1-2 | TRBV2 | . | CASSVPDSFYGYTF | TGTGCCAGCAGTGTCCCGGACAGCTTCTATGGCTACACCTTC
. | TRBJ1-2 | TRBV6-5 | TRBD1 | CASRTGYGGYTF | TGTGCCAGCAGGACAGGGTACGGTGGCTACACCTTC
. | TRBJ2-7 | TRBV10-3 | . | CAISEGRRSGREQYF | TGTGCCATCAGTGAGGGGCGTAGGTCAGGGAGAGAGCAGTACTTC
. | TRBJ1-2 | TRBV6-5 | . | CASSYRAGGGYGYTF | TGTGCCAGCAGTTACCGGGCCGGGGGAGGCTATGGCTACACCTTC
few | TRBJ1-5 | TRBV3-1/TRBV3-2 | . | CASSHVGNQPQHF | TGTGCCAGCAGCCACGTGGGCAATCAGCCCCAGCATTTT
. | TRBJ2-5 | TRBV19 | . | CASSINRELGETQYF | TGTGCCAGTAGTATTAACAGGGAATTGGGAGAGACCCAGTACTTC
. | TRBJ2-1 | TRBV7-6 | . | CASSLALLASHEQFF | TGTGCCAGCAGCTTAGCGCTTTTGGCCTCTCATGAGCAGTTCTTC
. | TRBJ1-1 | TRBV6-5 | . | CASSFGETEAFF | TGTGCCAGCAGTTTTGGGGAGACCGAAGCTTTCTTT
. | TRBJ2-2 | TRBV6-5 | . | CASSYSIRNTGELFF | TGTGCCAGCAGTTACTCGATCAGGAACACCGGGGAGCTGTTTTTT
. | TRBJ1-2 | TRBV19 | . | CASRSGTISGYTF | TGTGCCAGTAGGTCCGGGACGATTAGTGGCTACACCTTC
. | TRBJ1-2 | TRBV6-5 | TRBD1 | CASSQDRVGHGYTF | TGTGCCAGCAGTCAGGACAGGGTAGGACATGGCTACACCTTC
. | TRBJ2-7 | TRBV5-8 | . | CASSLGLGTLSYEQYF | TGTGCCAGCAGCTTGGGTCTCGGGACCCTAAGCTACGAGCAGTACTTC
. | TRBJ1-2 | TRBV6-2/TRBV6-3 | . | CASSDGPNNYGYTF | TGTGCCAGCAGCGACGGACCGAATAACTATGGCTACACCTTC
. | TRBJ1-2 | TRBV7-9 | . | CASSLEWGPGYTF | TGTGCCAGCAGCTTAGAATGGGGGCCAGGCTACACCTTC
. | TRBJ1-1 | TRBV5-1 | . | CASSLQGQGTEAFF | TGCGCCAGCAGCTTGCAGGGGCAAGGCACTGAAGCTTTCTTT
. | TRBJ1-3 | TRBV27 | . | CASSPLGGLGNTIYF | TGTGCCAGCAGTCCTCTAGGGGGGCTGGGAAACACCATATATTTT
. | TRBJ2-7 | TRBV5-5 | . | CASSLATRDPIEQYF | TGTGCCAGCAGCTTGGCGACGAGAGATCCTATCGAGCAGTACTTC
. | TRBJ1-3 | TRBV3-1/TRBV3-2 | TRBD1 | CASSQSFGQGGDTIYF | TGTGCCAGCAGCCAATCCTTTGGACAGGGGGGGGACACCATATATTTT
. | TRBJ2-7 | TRBV9 | TRBD1 | CASSVSPGQTYEQYF | TGTGCCAGCAGCGTCTCCCCGGGACAGACCTACGAGCAGTACTTC
. | TRBJ1-1 | TRBV19 | . | CASSRRDLAMNTEAFF | TGTGCCAGTAGTAGGAGGGACCTTGCCATGAACACTGAAGCTTTCTTT
. | TRBJ2-2 | TRBV21-1 | . | CASSKVGGNTGELFF | TGTGCCAGCAGCAAAGTGGGGGGGAACACCGGGGAGCTGTTTTTT
. | TRBJ1-2 | TRBV6-4 | . | CASSDSPGGAASYGYTF | TGTGCCAGCAGTGACTCGCCGGGGGGGGCCGCATCCTATGGCTACACCTTC
. | TRBJ2-7 | TRBV18 | TRBD1 | CASSLLRDRVNRGEQYF | TGTGCCAGCTCTCTACTCCGGGACAGGGTAAACCGAGGCGAGCAGTACTTC
. | TRBJ1-6 | TRBV4-2 | . | CASSQESSWGGGSPLHF | TGTGCCAGCAGCCAAGAGTCCTCGTGGGGGGGCGGTTCACCCCTCCACTTT
. | TRBJ1-2 | TRBV27 | . | CASSFSAQGDADYGYTF | TGTGCCAGCAGTTTTAGTGCACAGGGCGATGCAGACTATGGCTACACCTTC
few | TRBJ1-2 | TRBV10-3 | TRBD1 | CAIRPGQRTNYGYTF | TGTGCCATCAGGCCGGGACAGCGAACTAACTATGGCTACACCTTC
. | TRBJ1-2 | TRBV18 | TRBD1 | CASSPDRGWGYTF | TGTGCCAGCTCCCCCGACAGGGGCTGGGGCTACACCTTC
. | TRBJ2-7 | TRBV7-2 | TRBD2 | CASSLGTSGGAWYEQYF | TGTGCCAGCAGCCTGGGGACTAGCGGGGGGGCCTGGTACGAGCAGTACTTC
. | TRBJ1-2 | TRBV5-4 | TRBD1 | CASSLGPGQGNYGYTF | TGTGCCAGCAGCTTGGGGCCGGGACAGGGAAACTATGGCTACACCTTC